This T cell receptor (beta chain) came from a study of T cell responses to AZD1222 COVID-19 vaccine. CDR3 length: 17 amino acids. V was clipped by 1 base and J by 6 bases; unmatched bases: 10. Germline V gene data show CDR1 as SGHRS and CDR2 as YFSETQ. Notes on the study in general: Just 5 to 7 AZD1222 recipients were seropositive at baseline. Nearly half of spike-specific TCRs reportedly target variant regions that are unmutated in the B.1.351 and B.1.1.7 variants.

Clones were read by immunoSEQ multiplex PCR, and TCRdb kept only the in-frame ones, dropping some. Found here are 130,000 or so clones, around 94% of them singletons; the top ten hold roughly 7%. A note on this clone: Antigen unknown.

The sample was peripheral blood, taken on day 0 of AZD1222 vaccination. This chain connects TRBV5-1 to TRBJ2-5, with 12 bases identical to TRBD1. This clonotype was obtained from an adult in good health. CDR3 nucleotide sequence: TGCGCCAGCAGCTTGATGGGGTCTGGGACAGGGGGCCAGACCCAGTACTTC. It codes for CASSLMGSGTGGQTQYF. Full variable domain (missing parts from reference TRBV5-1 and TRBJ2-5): KAGVTQTPRYLIKTRGQQVTLSCSPISGHRSVSWYQQTPGQGLQFLFEYFSETQRNKGNFPGRFSGRQFSNSRSEMNVSTLELGDSALYLCASSLMGSGTGGQTQYFGPGTRLLVL.